What follows are 25 T cell receptor beta chains derived from one specimen sequenced in a study of cytomegalovirus exposure and HLA in healthy donors. Primers: 60 Vbeta forward and 13 Jbeta reverse. Profiled with immunoSEQ multiplex PCR; TCRdb holds only in-frame clones, not every one. The sample holds under 110,000 clones, roughly 82% seen once. Sequencing used PBMCs. These receptors came from a woman aged 50 to 60 in good health and CMV-seropositive.

The J gene is TRBJ1-2, the V gene TRBV10-3, with TRBD1 matching 8 bases. Per the germline V gene, CDR1 is ENHRY and CDR2 is SYGVKD. This CDR3 spans 15 amino acids. The junction had 14 bases not matched to a gene; V was cut back by 10 bases and J by 4 bases. This CDR3 is CASERGQGAAYGYTF. Written as DNA, the CDR3 is TGTGCCAGCGAAAGGGGGCAGGGGGCTGCCTATGGCTACACCTTC.

The chain uses TRBV18 and TRBJ1-5; D gene unclear. The CDR3 covers 15 residues. The germline V and J ends were trimmed by 3 bases and 3 bases, with 12 bases remaining between them. Germline CDR1 and CDR2: KGHSH and LQKENI. The chain's CDR3 is CASSPSGGLNQPQHF. In DNA, the CDR3 is TGTGCCAGCTCACCTTCAGGCGGGCTCAATCAGCCCCAGCATTTT.

This clone was counted once. The genes are TRBV6-5 and TRBJ1-2; no reliable D call. The V and J ends lost 2 bases and 5 bases respectively, with 18 bases between them. CDR1 and CDR2 from the germline V gene are MNHEY and SVGAGI. CDR3 size: 16 residues. CDR3: CASSYTISPEGYGYTF. CDR3 in DNA: TGTGCCAGCAGTTACACCATCTCCCCTGAGGGATATGGCTACACCTTC.

This chain uses TRBV5-6 with TRBJ2-7; D is ambiguous. The CDR3 runs 14 residues. Between the trimmed V and J ends, which lost 0 bases and 2 bases, there was a span of 9 bases. Germline lookup yields CDR1 SGHDT and CDR2 YYEEEE. CDR3 protein: CASSLVTVTYEQYF. CDR3 bases: TGTGCCAGCAGCTTGGTTACAGTAACCTACGAGCAGTACTTC. Full variable domain (missing parts from reference TRBV5-6 and TRBJ2-7): DAGVTQSPTHLIKTRGQQVTLRCSPKSGHDTVSWYQQALGQGPQFIFQYYEEEERQRGNFPDRFSGHQFPNYSSELNVNALLLGDSALYLCASSLVTVTYEQYFGPGTRLTVT.

The rearrangement uses TRBV7-2 and TRBJ1-3; no clear D gene. Germline V gene data show CDR1 as SGHTA and CDR2 as FQGNSA. V gave up 5 bases and J gave up 0 bases, with 11 bases separating them. The CDR3 is 15 amino acids. The CDR3 DNA sequence: TGTGCCAGCAGCACGCCACGGGACTCTGGAAACACCATATATTTT. It codes for CASSTPRDSGNTIYF.

This chain connects TRBV28 to TRBJ2-7; 7 positions match TRBD1. The germline V gene encodes CDR1 MDHEN and CDR2 SYDVKM. V trimming: 10 bases; J trimming: 3 bases; junction bases outside the gene matches: 3. This CDR3 comprises 11 residues. CDR3 sequence reads: CATDRDYEQYF. CDR3 nucleotide sequence: TGTGCCACCGACAGGGACTACGAGCAGTACTTC.

Comment on this clone: Other nucleotide sequences in the sample specify the same CDR3. V usage is TRBV18 and J usage is TRBJ2-2; 9 positions match TRBD1. V shed 1 base and J 1 base; nucleotides not matched to a gene: 1. Per the germline V gene, CDR1 is KGHSH and CDR2 is LQKENI. The CDR3 covers 16 residues. The CDR3 loop is CASSPRTGVNTGELFF. In nucleotides, the CDR3 is TGTGCCAGCTCACCACGGACAGGGGTGAACACCGGGGAGCTGTTTTTT.

Worth noting for this clone: An end of the junction differs from the germline gene, which may be a read error. This same CDR3 is encoded by further DNA sequences in the sample. The chain employs TRBV6-1 and TRBJ1-3; no definite D call. Germline CDR1 and CDR2: MNHNS and SASEGT. CDR3 length: 15 residues. This CDR3 reads CASSEYSRGGNTIYF. The DNA for the CDR3 is TGTGCCAGCAGTGAATACTCAAGAGGAGGAAACACTATATATTTT.

CDR3 DNA sequence: TGTGCCAGCAGCTTAGCCCCGACAGGGGCAGGCCGCGAGGGGGGCTACACCTTC. This gives the protein CASSLAPTGAGREGGYTF. V is TRBV7-2 and J is TRBJ1-2; 8 nucleotides align to TRBD1. The CDR3 extends over 18 amino acids. Germline V gene lookup returns CDR1 SGHTA and CDR2 FQGNSA. The V and J ends lost 0 bases and 8 bases, in that order; junction bases with no gene match: 17. Full variable domain (rest looked up from reference TRBV7-2 and TRBJ1-2): GAGVSQSPSNKVTEKGKDVELRCDPISGHTALYWYRQSLGQGLEFLIYFQGNSAPDKSGLPSDRFSAERTGGSVSTLTIQRTQQEDSAVYLCASSLAPTGAGREGGYTFGSGTRLTVV.

This chain links TRBV7-2 with TRBJ1-6, with 7 nucleotides matching TRBD1. The junction had 8 bases not matched to a gene; V was cut back by 6 bases and J by 9 bases. CDR1 SGHTA and CDR2 FQGNSA come from the germline V gene. The CDR3 extends over 14 amino acids. Written as DNA, the CDR3 is TGTGCCAGCAGGCGGGACAGAGGTGGTTCACCCCTCCACTTT. It is translated as CASRRDRGGSPLHF.

The chain is built from TRBV4-3 and TRBJ1-2; TRBD1 aligns across 7 bases. The V gene's germline CDR1 is LGHNA and CDR2 YSLEER. V lost 0 bases to trimming and J lost 7 bases; unmatched junction nucleotides: 11. The CDR3 contains 16 residues. This CDR3 reads CASSQEVGQRFFGYTF. CDR3 nucleotide sequence: TGCGCCAGCAGCCAAGAAGTGGGACAGCGGTTTTTTGGCTACACCTTC.

This clone was found a few times. The rearrangement links TRBV28 to TRBJ2-1; 10 nucleotides match TRBD2. V lost 5 bases, J lost 0 bases, and 4 bases stayed unmatched. Germline V gives CDR1 MDHEN, CDR2 SYDVKM. CDR3 size: 16 residues. DNA for the CDR3: TGTGCCAGCAGTCTAGCGGGGGATTACTCCTACAATGAGCAGTTCTTC. Translating it yields CASSLAGDYSYNEQFF. Using reference TRBV28 and TRBJ2-1 for the parts outside the CDR3, the full variable domain is DVKVTQSSRYLVKRTGEKVFLECVQDMDHENMFWYRQDPGLGLRLIYFSYDVKMKEKGDIPEGYSVSREKKERFSLILESASTNQTSMYLCASSLAGDYSYNEQFFGPGTRLTVL.

The chain has TRBV7-9 and TRBJ2-1; weak D call: TRBD2 (7 bases). CDR1 is SEHNR and CDR2 is FQNEAQ in the germline V gene (reference sequence). The CDR3 is 13 residues long. V was shortened by 0 bases and J by 9 bases, with 9 bases between the two germline ends. This chain's CDR3 is CASSLAGGLEQFF. The DNA for the CDR3 is TGTGCCAGCAGCTTAGCGGGGGGGCTTGAGCAGTTCTTC.

This clone was seen at least ten times. The same CDR3 is also encoded by other DNA sequences in this sample. The chain couples TRBV5-8 to TRBJ1-5; D perhaps matches TRBD1 (6 bases). CDR1 and CDR2 from the germline V gene are SGHTS and YDEGEE. CDR3 length equals 15 residues. V was shortened by 4 bases and J by 0 bases, with 11 bases between the two germline ends. The CDR3, as DNA: TGTGCCAGCAGCCTACAGGGTTATAGCAATCAGCCCCAGCATTTT. As protein: CASSLQGYSNQPQHF.

The chain combines TRBV19 with TRBJ1-5; no firm D call. Trimming took off 2 bases at V and 2 bases at J, with 10 bases between the two ends. The V gene's germline CDR1 is LNHDA and CDR2 SQIVND (reference sequence). The CDR3 spans 15 residues. CDR3 nucleotide sequence: TGTGCCAGTAGTATATCAGACACTGGCAATCAGCCCCAGCATTTT. Its protein is CASSISDTGNQPQHF.

The chain has TRBV28 and TRBJ1-1; D is uncertain. The CDR3 spans 12 residues. The germline V gene encodes CDR1 MDHEN and CDR2 SYDVKM. V was cut by 4 bases and J by 2 bases, with 5 bases left in between. The CDR3 DNA sequence: TGTGCCAGCAGTTCTTTTAACACTGAAGCTTTCTTT. Amino acid sequence: CASSSFNTEAFF.

The chain has TRBV5-1 and TRBJ1-1, with TRBD1 matching 8 bases. The germline gives CDR1 SGHRS, CDR2 YFSETQ. The CDR3 runs to 14 residues. V was pared by 5 bases and J by 1 base, with 4 bases of the junction left unmatched. The CDR3 loop reads CASRFGTGNTEAFF. In nucleotides, the CDR3 is TGCGCCAGCAGATTCGGGACAGGGAACACTGAAGCTTTCTTT.

This clone was picked up a small number of times. In the same sample, other DNA sequences code for this CDR3. The chain carries TRBV6-5 and TRBJ1-1; tentative D call: TRBD1 (6 bases). Germline values: CDR1 MNHEY, CDR2 SVGAGI. Trimming cost V 5 bases and J 1 base, with 11 bases left between them. This CDR3 is built from 14 residues. The CDR3 coding sequence is TGTGCCAGCAGTGAATTAGGGGGGAACACTGAAGCTTTCTTT. Amino acid sequence: CASSELGGNTEAFF.

The chain employs TRBV9 and TRBJ1-4; a weak D match, TRBD1 (5 bases). V lost 5 bases and J lost 8, with 19 bases in between. This CDR3 spans 15 amino acids. Germline assignment: CDR1 SGDLS and CDR2 YYNGEE. The CDR3 protein is CASSPLQAPREKLFF. CDR3 DNA sequence: TGTGCCAGCAGTCCGCTACAGGCCCCCAGGGAAAAACTGTTTTTT.

V gene TRBV29-1 combines with J gene TRBJ1-1; TRBD1 aligns across 7 bases. In germline, CDR1 is SQVTM, CDR2 ANQGSEA. The CDR3 is 13 amino acids. V shed 7 bases, J shed 0 bases, and the junction held 5 bases outside the gene matches. CDR3 protein: CSAEGQVNTEAFF. The DNA of the CDR3 is TGCAGCGCCGAAGGACAGGTGAACACTGAAGCTTTCTTT.

In regard to this clone: Within the sample, other DNA sequences also encode this same CDR3. This chain links TRBV5-1 with TRBJ2-2; weak D call: TRBD2 (5 bases). CDR3 length: 14 residues. Trimming cost V 5 bases and J 4 bases, with 12 bases left between them. Germline loops: CDR1 SGHRS, CDR2 YFSETQ. The CDR3 DNA sequence: TGCGCCAGCAGAGAAACTAGTGCCACCGGGGAGCTGTTTTTT. It yields the protein CASRETSATGELFF.

The chain uses TRBV27 and TRBJ2-2; D is undetermined. The germline V gene has CDR1 MNHEY and CDR2 SMNVEV (reference sequence). This CDR3 has 16 amino acids. Trimming pared 5 bases from V and 1 base from J, leaving 14 bases between. The CDR3 bases are TGTGCCAGCAGTGGTATTGATCGGGTGAACACCGGGGAGCTGTTTTTT. Translation gives CASSGIDRVNTGELFF.

This chain joins TRBV5-1 and TRBJ1-2; 7 bases align to TRBD1. CDR3 size: 18 residues. The V gene end was trimmed by 4 bases and the J gene end by 0 bases; junction bases not matched to a gene: 15. The germline CDR1 and CDR2 sequences are SGHRS and YFSETQ. The CDR3 sequence is CASSLKGAGHPSNYGYTF. The CDR3 nucleotides read TGCGCCAGCAGCCTGAAGGGGGCAGGGCACCCTTCTAACTATGGCTACACCTTC.

The chain links TRBV21-1 to TRBJ2-1; the table's D call of TRBD2 was not tested on the DNA. TRBV21-1 is recorded as a pseudogene. CDR3 length: 16 residues. The CDR3 spells CASSKTSGGLYNEQFF. DNA of the CDR3: TGTGCCAGCAGCAAAACAAGCGGGGGACTCTACAATGAGCAGTTCTTC.

The chain recombines TRBV6-6 with TRBJ1-1, with D unclear. Germline V CDR1 and CDR2: MNHNY, SVGAGI (reference sequence). V gave up 7 bases and J gave up 6 bases, with 12 bases separating them. The length of the CDR3 is 12 residues. The CDR3 sequence is CASKTGVSEAFF. The CDR3 DNA reads as TGTGCCAGCAAGACGGGAGTGTCTGAAGCTTTCTTT.